The 10 T cell receptor beta chains in this list originate from one sample, sequenced in a study of shared clonotypes between healthy human individuals. Sequencing was performed with immunoSEQ multiplex PCR; in TCRdb, only in-frame clones are kept and a portion is missing. The table lists about 2,500,000 clones, roughly nine tenths of them singletons. Source material: naive CD4+ T cells sorted from blood. Subset specified: CD45RA+ positively selected. The receptors were sampled from a man aged 18 to 35 in good health.

V usage is TRBV5-6 and J usage is TRBJ1-2; 8 positions match TRBD1. CDR1 is SGHDT and CDR2 is YYEEEE in the germline V gene. CDR3 length: 15 amino acids. V shed 2 bases and J 4 bases; nucleotides not matched to a gene: 7. CDR3 DNA sequence: TGTGCCAGCAGCTTACCGACAGGGGAGGGCTATGGCTACACCTTC. The encoded protein is CASSLPTGEGYGYTF.

DNA for the CDR3: TGTGCCAGCAGCTTTTCCAGGGGACTAAACTATGGCTACACCTTC. Protein: CASSFSRGLNYGYTF. The chain links TRBV11-1 to TRBJ1-2; possible D gene TRBD1, 6 bases. Germline V gene lookup returns CDR1 SGHAT and CDR2 FQDESV (reference sequence). V was clipped by 3 bases and J by 2 bases, with 13 bases between them. The CDR3 is made up of 15 amino acids.

V gene TRBV2 combines with J gene TRBJ1-6, with D unclear. There are 20 residues in the CDR3. With 5 bases removed from V and 9 bases from J, the gap between germline ends came to 32 bases. Per germline, CDR1 SNHLY and CDR2 FYNNEI. CDR3 region: CASSTSGPGNSKGFGSPLHF. In DNA, the CDR3 is TGTGCCAGCAGTACATCCGGACCGGGCAACAGTAAAGGCTTTGGTTCACCCCTCCACTTT.

About this clone itself: The sample carries other DNA sequences with the same CDR3. The J gene is TRBJ1-4, the V gene TRBV20-1; D unresolved. This CDR3 contains 10 residues. V lost 6 bases and J 8 bases, leaving 7 bases between the germline ends. Germline CDR1 is DFQATT and CDR2 is SNEGSKA (reference sequence). In DNA form, the CDR3 reads TGCAGTGCCCTTGGGGAAAAACTGTTTTTT. It is translated as CSALGEKLFF.

The chain uses TRBV7-9 and TRBJ1-1; D not certain. The CDR3 sequence is 15 residues long. Germline-derived CDR1 and CDR2 are SEHNR and FQNEAQ (reference sequence). V lost 10 bases and J 0 bases, leaving 18 bases between the germline ends. CDR3 DNA sequence: TGTGCCATCACGCTGGCTTCTCTTATGAACACTGAAGCTTTCTTT. This sequence encodes CAITLASLMNTEAFF.

V and J are TRBV5-1 and TRBJ2-1; D uncertain. V lost 4 bases and J 0 bases, leaving 11 bases between the germline ends. Per the germline V gene, CDR1 is SGHRS and CDR2 is YFSETQ. CDR3 length: 15 amino acids. CDR3 protein: CASSRALSSYNEQFF. The CDR3 coding sequence is TGCGCCAGCAGCAGGGCGCTCAGCTCCTACAATGAGCAGTTCTTC.

The J gene is TRBJ2-3, the V gene TRBV4-2, with 11 positions matching TRBD2. The V segment lost 0 bases and the J segment 4 bases; nucleotides outside the gene matches: 6. CDR1 is LGHNA, CDR2 YNFKEQ, per germline. CDR3 length equals 17 residues. The CDR3 region is CASSQERQLAGADTQYF. CDR3 sequence (DNA): TGTGCCAGCAGCCAAGAGAGACAACTAGCGGGGGCAGATACGCAGTATTTT.

This chain joins TRBV10-2 and TRBJ1-2, with a weak D call TRBD1 (5 bases). CDR3 length: 16 amino acids. The germline V gene encodes CDR1 WSHSY and CDR2 SAAADI. The V gene lost 0 bases and the J gene lost 1 base, with 12 bases spanning the gap. The DNA for the CDR3 is TGCGCCAGCAGTGAGTCGACTTGGGGCCGTAACTATGGCTACACCTTC. This codes for CASSESTWGRNYGYTF.

The V and J genes are TRBV5-6 and TRBJ1-3; D unresolved. Germline lookup yields CDR1 SGHDT and CDR2 YYEEEE. This CDR3 spans 17 amino acids. V dropped 4 bases and J dropped 5 bases, with 22 bases sitting between them. For the CDR3, the DNA is TGTGCCAGCAGCCGAGACCGGGCCTACACCTACAGAAACACCATATATTTT. This encodes CASSRDRAYTYRNTIYF.

The chain links TRBV5-6 to TRBJ2-7; 9 bases match TRBD2. Losses at the gene ends were 3 bases for V and 6 bases for J; bases not matched to a gene: 7. Germline CDR1 and CDR2: SGHDT and YYEEEE. The CDR3 covers 14 residues. CDR3 bases: TGTGCCAGCAGCTCGCTCAGCGGGGGGCGCGAGCAGTACTTC. Its protein is CASSSLSGGREQYF.